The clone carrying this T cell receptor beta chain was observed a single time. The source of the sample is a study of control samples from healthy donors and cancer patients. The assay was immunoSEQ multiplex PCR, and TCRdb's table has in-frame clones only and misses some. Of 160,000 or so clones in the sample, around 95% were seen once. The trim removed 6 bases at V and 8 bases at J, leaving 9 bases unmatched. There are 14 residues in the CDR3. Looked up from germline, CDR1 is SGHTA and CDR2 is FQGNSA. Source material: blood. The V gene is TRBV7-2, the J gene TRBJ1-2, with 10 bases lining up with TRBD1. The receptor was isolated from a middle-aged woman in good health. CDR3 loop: CASRVDRGQFGYTF. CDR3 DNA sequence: TGTGCCAGCAGGGTAGACAGGGGGCAGTTCGGCTACACCTTC. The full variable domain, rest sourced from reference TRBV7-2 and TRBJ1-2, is GAGVSQSPSNKVTEKGKDVELRCDPISGHTALYWYRQSLGQGLEFLIYFQGNSAPDKSGLPSDRFSAERTGGSVSTLTIQRTQQEDSAVYLCASRVDRGQFGYTFGSGTRLTVV.